This entry is about one TCR beta chain. Its matching antigen is unknown. The entry originates in a study of cytomegalovirus exposure and HLA in healthy donors. Study outcomes and limitations: Certain indistinguishable V segments, among them TRBV6-2 and TRBV6-3, were excluded.

The CDR3 has 18 amino acids. The germline CDR1 and CDR2 sequences are MGHRA and YSYEKL. Germline trimming cut 4 bases from V and 3 bases from J; bases unmatched to any gene: 6. PCR amplification relied on 60 Vbeta primers (plus 13 Jbeta primers). Here immunoSEQ multiplex PCR was the method, and the copy in TCRdb shows in-frame clones only, minus some. The table has around 180,000 clones, about 78% seen once; the top ten hold under 2.5%. The specimen was PBMCs. This chain uses TRBV4-1 with TRBJ2-2; 15 positions agree with TRBD2. The receptor comes from a man aged 60 to 69 in good health and CMV-seronegative. The CDR3 DNA is TGCGCCAGCAGCCGCGGACTAGCGGGGGGGTGGGACACCGGGGAGCTGTTTTTT. Its translation is CASSRGLAGGWDTGELFF.